This T cell receptor beta chain appears in the sequencing data of a study of blood T cell repertoires in COVID-19. Study as a whole: The United States, Italy and Spain were the sources of the acute and convalescent COVID-19 samples.

Two negative PCRs, clearance, or symptom resolution had been documented for recovered Cohort 3 donors. Original analysis: Reference gene primers were amplified, and this amplification served to estimate nucleated cell counts. Clones were sequenced by immunoSEQ multiplex PCR, and TCRdb holds only the in-frame ones, with some missing. V and J calls and clone size come straight from that table; D and trimming were deduced from the DNA. This sample has a few hundred thousand clones; approximately 89% occur once, and the top ten carry 9.5%. The sample was PBMCs or T cells enriched from blood (not recorded which). This TCR came from a woman aged 40 to 50 who had recovered from COVID-19.

CDR3 nucleotides: TGCGCCAGCAGCCAAGATCGGGACAGGGGTTATGGCTACACCTTC. Translation: CASSQDRDRGYGYTF. V is TRBV4-3 and J is TRBJ1-2, with 10 nucleotides matching TRBD1. Germline V lookup: CDR1 LGHNA, CDR2 YSLEER. After removal of 0 bases from V and 5 bases from J, the junction contained 3 bases not matched to a gene. The CDR3 runs to 15 residues.